Listed here are 20 T cell receptor beta chains from one sample, sequenced in a study of T cell repertoires in ileal Crohn's disease. Time point described: neoterminal ileum biopsy at postoperative endoscopy, about 6 months after surgery. Sequencing used immunoSEQ multiplex PCR; TCRdb keeps in-frame clones, though not all of them. The sample lists 9,000 to 13,000 clones, more than 60% occurring once. What was sequenced was ileal tissue. The receptors were gathered from an adult with Crohn's disease.

The chain is built from TRBV6-1 and TRBJ1-1, with D maybe TRBD1 (5 bases). Looked up from germline, CDR1 is MNHNS and CDR2 is SASEGT. The CDR3 runs 13 residues. Trimming removed 8 bases at V and 7 bases at J, with 17 bases between. The CDR3 loop is CASQITGGVEAFF. CDR3 sequence (DNA): TGTGCCAGCCAGATTACCGGGGGAGTTGAAGCTTTCTTT.

The chain joins TRBV21-1 to TRBJ1-1; whether TRBD1, the table's D call, matches the DNA was not checked. TRBV21-1 is a pseudogene locus. The CDR3 has 12 amino acids. CDR3 sequence reads: CASSKGQNEAFF. In DNA, the CDR3 is TGTGCCAGCAGCAAAGGACAGAATGAAGCTTTCTTT.

V and J are TRBV7-8 and TRBJ2-2; 12 bases map to TRBD1. The CDR3 consists of 17 residues. Germline values: CDR1 SGHVS, CDR2 FQNEAQ. The V segment lost 6 bases and the J segment 4 bases; nucleotides outside the gene matches: 9. The CDR3 coding sequence is TGTGCCAGCAGACGTCTGGGACAGGGGGCGCGCACCGGGGAGCTGTTTTTT. Translating it yields CASRRLGQGARTGELFF.

The chain links TRBV7-9 to TRBJ2-5; TRBD1 matches 9 bases. Germline V gene data show CDR1 as SEHNR and CDR2 as FQNEAQ (reference sequence). Trimming took 6 bases from V and 5 from J; bases not matched to a gene: 4. The CDR3 has 13 amino acids. Here the CDR3 DNA reads TGTGCCAGCAGAATACAGGGGGCGGAGACCCAGTACTTC. Protein: CASRIQGAETQYF.

V usage is TRBV5-1 and J usage is TRBJ2-7; D perhaps matches TRBD1 (6 bases). V lost 4 bases and J lost 1, with 12 bases in between. The length of the CDR3 is 14 residues. Germline V gives CDR1 SGHRS, CDR2 YFSETQ. The DNA for the CDR3 is TGCGCCAGCAGCCCATGGACAGAGTCCTACGAGCAGTACTTC. Its protein is CASSPWTESYEQYF. Complete variable domain (other parts from reference TRBV5-1 and TRBJ2-7): KAGVTQTPRYLIKTRGQQVTLSCSPISGHRSVSWYQQTPGQGLQFLFEYFSETQRNKGNFPGRFSGRQFSNSRSEMNVSTLELGDSALYLCASSPWTESYEQYFGPGTRLTVT.

The CDR3 sequence is CASSGTDEETQYF. In DNA form, the CDR3 reads TGTGCCAGCAGTGGGACAGACGAAGAGACCCAGTACTTC. The chain combines TRBV6-5 with TRBJ2-5; 7 nucleotides line up with TRBD1. The CDR3 is made up of 13 amino acids. V shed 5 bases and J 3 bases; nucleotides not matched to a gene: 3. Germline lookup yields CDR1 MNHEY and CDR2 SVGAGI.

The rearrangement joins TRBV29-1 to TRBJ2-5, with D possibly matching TRBD1 (5 bases). Germline CDR1 is SQVTM and CDR2 is ANQGSEA. V was clipped by 7 bases and J by 3 bases, with 9 bases between them. The CDR3 consists of 11 residues. The CDR3 protein is CSGGREETQYF. The CDR3, as DNA: TGCAGCGGGGGCAGGGAAGAGACCCAGTACTTC. Using reference TRBV29-1 and TRBJ2-5 for the parts outside the CDR3, the full variable domain is SAVISQKPSRDICQRGTSLTIQCQVDSQVTMMFWYRQQPGQSLTLIATANQGSEATYESGFVIDKFPISRPNLTFSTLTVSNMSPEDSSIYLCSGGREETQYFGPGTRLLVL.

The chain carries TRBV19 and TRBJ2-5, with 7 bases matching TRBD1. This CDR3 is 15 amino acids long. V lost 7 bases to trimming and J lost 5 bases; unmatched junction nucleotides: 13. Germline lookup yields CDR1 LNHDA and CDR2 SQIVND (reference sequence). In nucleotides, the CDR3 is TGTGCCAGTACGGGACAGCCAGAACTCGGGGAGACCCAGTACTTC. This sequence encodes CASTGQPELGETQYF. Full variable domain (outside the CDR3, taken from reference TRBV19 and TRBJ2-5): DGGITQSPKYLFRKEGQNVTLSCEQNLNHDAMYWYRQDPGQGLRLIYYSQIVNDFQKGDIAEGYSVSREKKESFPLTVTSAQKNPTAFYLCASTGQPELGETQYFGPGTRLLVL.

The gene calls are TRBV16 and TRBJ1-2; D may be TRBD1 (5 bases). V was cut by 0 bases and J by 8 bases, with 10 bases left in between. The CDR3 has 13 amino acids. CDR1 and CDR2 (germline): KGHSY, FQNENV. Written as DNA, the CDR3 is TGTGCCAGCAGCCAATCCCAGGGAGGCGGCTACACCTTC. This sequence encodes CASSQSQGGGYTF.

V and J are TRBV18 and TRBJ1-1; TRBD1 is a possible D gene (5 bases). V was cut by 4 bases and J by 7 bases, with 22 bases left in between. Germline V gene lookup returns CDR1 KGHSH and CDR2 LQKENI. This CDR3 has 16 amino acids. The CDR3 is CASSLVLTGEAYEAFF. Written as DNA, the CDR3 is TGTGCCAGCTCACTCGTCCTCACAGGTGAGGCGTATGAAGCTTTCTTT.

The chain carries TRBV7-6 and TRBJ2-7; 8 bases fit TRBD2. V lost 3 bases and J lost 6; bases outside the gene matches: 7. This CDR3 contains 14 residues. Germline V gives CDR1 SGHVS, CDR2 FNYEAQ. The chain's CDR3 is CASSFRGLAPEQYF. The CDR3 DNA is TGTGCCAGCAGCTTTCGCGGACTAGCCCCCGAGCAGTACTTC. Looking up the rest from reference TRBV7-6 and TRBJ2-7 gives the full variable domain: GAGVSQSPRYKVTKRGQDVALRCDPISGHVSLYWYRQALGQGPEFLTYFNYEAQQDKSGLPNDRFSAERPEGSISTLTIQRTEQRDSAMYRCASSFRGLAPEQYFGPGTRLTVT.

The chain carries TRBV5-1 and TRBJ2-2, with 7 bases lining up with TRBD1. The germline gives CDR1 SGHRS, CDR2 YFSETQ. V lost 3 bases, J lost 5 bases, and 7 bases stayed unmatched. There are 15 residues in the CDR3. CDR3 DNA sequence: TGCGCCAGCAGCTCTTTGACAGGGTGGACCGGGGAGCTGTTTTTT. Encoded protein: CASSSLTGWTGELFF.

The chain employs TRBV30 and TRBJ2-3; D gene unclear. V lost 1 base and J lost 5, with 13 bases in between. Looked up from germline, CDR1 is GTSNPN and CDR2 is SVGIG (reference sequence). The CDR3 sequence is 14 residues long. The CDR3 coding sequence is TGTGCCTGGAGTGGTGGCTTTCATGGAGATACGCAGTATTTT. Its translation: CAWSGGFHGDTQYF.

V is TRBV18 and J is TRBJ1-2; tentatively, D is TRBD1 (6 bases). The CDR3 totals 15 residues. Looked up from germline, CDR1 is KGHSH and CDR2 is LQKENI. V lost 3 bases and J 8 bases, leaving 19 bases between the germline ends. The CDR3 bases are TGTGCCAGCTCACCGCGGACAGACCCAACTAAAGGCTACACCTTC. The encoded protein is CASSPRTDPTKGYTF.

The rearrangement links TRBV25-1 to TRBJ1-2; possible D gene TRBD1, 5 bases. CDR1 MGHDK and CDR2 SYGVNS come from the germline V gene. The CDR3 loop spans 16 amino acids. With 3 bases removed from V and 4 bases from J, the gap between germline ends came to 18 bases. The DNA for the CDR3 is TGTGCCAGCAGTGAGGGTATTGGCAGGGCGATCTATGGCTACACCTTC. This gives the protein CASSEGIGRAIYGYTF.

V usage is TRBV6-5 and J usage is TRBJ2-1; D might be TRBD1 (6 bases). The V gene's germline CDR1 is MNHEY and CDR2 SVGAGI. This CDR3 contains 14 residues. Trimming removed 0 bases at V and 5 bases at J, with 8 bases between. In nucleotides, the CDR3 is TGTGCCAGCAGTTACTCTTACAGGGACAATGAGCAGTTCTTC. Amino acids: CASSYSYRDNEQFF.

The V and J genes are TRBV27 and TRBJ1-1; tentatively, D is TRBD1 (6 bases). This CDR3 spans 18 amino acids. Trimming cost V 0 bases and J 1 base, with 18 bases left between them. Germline values: CDR1 MNHEY, CDR2 SMNVEV (reference sequence). CDR3 DNA: TGTGCCAGCAGTTTATCCGGGACACGAGGGGGTGAGAACACTGAAGCTTTCTTT. Protein product: CASSLSGTRGGENTEAFF.

To note about this clone: At one boundary the junction diverges from the germline segment, which might be a read error. The same CDR3 also results from other DNA sequences found in this sample. The rearrangement uses TRBV7-9 and TRBJ1-6, with TRBD1 as a possible D gene (6 bases). There are 16 residues in the CDR3. Germline values: CDR1 SEHNR, CDR2 FQNEAQ (reference sequence). CDR3 sequence reads: CASSSAGAAGNSPLHF. Written as DNA, the CDR3 is TGTGCCAGTAGCTCAGCAGGGGCTGCGGGGAATTCACCCCTCCACTTT.

The genes are TRBV4-3 and TRBJ1-2; D is undetermined. CDR3 size: 13 residues. Germline V gives CDR1 LGHNA, CDR2 YSLEER. Trimming pared 4 bases from V and 7 bases from J, leaving 13 bases between. CDR3 bases: TGCGCCAGCAGCCCCAACGAGATATCTGGCTACACCTTC. Residues: CASSPNEISGYTF.

A few counts support this clone. The chain combines TRBV23-1 with TRBJ1-4; 7 bases align to TRBD1. TRBV23-1 is labeled an ORF, and its function is uncertain. V shed 0 bases, J shed 6 bases, and the junction held 4 bases outside the gene matches. The CDR3 extends over 15 amino acids. The CDR3, as DNA: TGCGCCAGCAGTCAATCCACCCAGGGGGATGAAAAACTGTTTTTT. Translated: CASSQSTQGDEKLFF.